The 22 T cell receptor beta chains below come from one sample, sequenced in a study of blood T cell repertoires in COVID-19. Clones were read by immunoSEQ multiplex PCR, and TCRdb kept only the in-frame ones, dropping some. Among roughly 400,000 clones listed, around nine tenths were seen once. The sequenced sample consisted of PBMCs or T cells enriched from blood (not recorded which). Source of these receptors: a woman aged 50 to 60 who had recovered from COVID-19.

The rearrangement uses TRBV27 and TRBJ2-3; 9 bases are a match to TRBD2. Losses at the gene ends were 11 bases for V and 2 bases for J; bases not matched to a gene: 8. The CDR3 spans 14 residues. CDR1 MNHEY and CDR2 SMNVEV come from the germline V gene (reference sequence). CDR3 sequence (DNA): TGTGCCGCCAGACTAGCGGTGAACACAGATACGCAGTATTTT. Its protein is CAARLAVNTDTQYF.

The rearrangement joins TRBV7-2 to TRBJ1-3, with a weak D call TRBD1 (6 bases). This CDR3 has 15 residues. V shed 5 bases and J shed 0 bases, with 11 bases lying between them. Germline-derived CDR1 and CDR2 are SGHTA and FQGNSA. This CDR3 is CASSPGESSGNTIYF. In nucleotides, the CDR3 is TGTGCCAGCAGCCCAGGGGAGAGCTCTGGAAACACCATATATTTT.

The CDR3 sequence is CASSLLGDWNEQFF. In nucleotides, the CDR3 is TGTGCCAGCAGCTTGCTGGGGGACTGGAATGAGCAGTTCTTC. The chain recombines TRBV5-5 with TRBJ2-1; D is possibly TRBD2 (6 bases). The CDR3 extends over 14 amino acids. Germline CDR1 reads SGHKS; CDR2 reads YYEKEE (reference sequence). Trimming took off 1 base at V and 7 bases at J, with 12 bases between the two ends.

This chain joins TRBV19 and TRBJ1-2; 12 bases fit TRBD1. Looked up from germline, CDR1 is LNHDA and CDR2 is SQIVND (reference sequence). CDR3 length: 16 residues. The junction had 7 bases not matched to a gene; V was cut back by 4 bases and J by 4 bases. The CDR3 sequence: CASSTGGTGGAYGYTF. The CDR3 coding sequence is TGTGCCAGTAGTACAGGGGGGACAGGGGGCGCCTATGGCTACACCTTC. The full variable domain, in which reference TRBV19 and TRBJ1-2 provide the parts outside the CDR3, is DGGITQSPKYLFRKEGQNVTLSCEQNLNHDAMYWYRQDPGQGLRLIYYSQIVNDFQKGDIAEGYSVSREKKESFPLTVTSAQKNPTAFYLCASSTGGTGGAYGYTFGSGTRLTVV.

This clone was observed a few times. J is TRBJ2-5 and V is TRBV9, with D possibly being TRBD2 (5 bases). The CDR3 covers 12 residues. Germline assignment: CDR1 SGDLS and CDR2 YYNGEE. V was clipped by 3 bases and J by 6 bases, with 9 bases between them. CDR3 nucleotides: TGTGCCAGCAGCGCAGGAGGACAGACCCAGTACTTC. It yields the protein CASSAGGQTQYF.

V usage is TRBV6-4 and J usage is TRBJ2-5; 7 bases agree with TRBD2. Germline V gives CDR1 MRHNA, CDR2 SNTAGT. The CDR3 is 13 residues long. The trim removed 10 bases at V and 3 bases at J, leaving 8 bases unmatched. CDR3 region: CATWDYLKETQYF. For the CDR3, the DNA is TGTGCCACCTGGGACTATCTAAAAGAGACCCAGTACTTC.

This clone was recorded only once. The chain recombines TRBV6-6 with TRBJ2-3, with 8 bases matching TRBD2. Trimming took 6 bases from V and 1 from J; bases not matched to a gene: 6. This CDR3 spans 15 amino acids. Germline CDR1 is MNHNY and CDR2 is SVGAGI (reference sequence). CDR3 sequence reads: CASSYAGGGTDTQYF. The CDR3 DNA reads TGTGCCAGCAGCTACGCGGGGGGCGGCACAGATACGCAGTATTTT.

V and J are TRBV29-1 and TRBJ2-7; tentative D call: TRBD2 (7 bases). This CDR3 is 15 amino acids long. Trimming removed 6 bases from V and 4 bases from J, with 22 bases in between. Germline assignment: CDR1 SQVTM and CDR2 ANQGSEA. The DNA for the CDR3 is TGCAGCGTCAGGGGCCTCGCGGGGGATTCATACGAGCAGTACTTC. Protein sequence: CSVRGLAGDSYEQYF.

The rearrangement uses TRBV19 and TRBJ1-2; TRBD1 agrees at 7 bases. Germline-derived CDR1 and CDR2 are LNHDA and SQIVND (reference sequence). The CDR3 covers 15 residues. J lost 4 bases, V lost 4 bases, and 9 bases had no gene match. CDR3 loop: CASSTQAGGAYGYTF. As DNA, the CDR3 is TGTGCCAGTAGTACCCAGGCAGGGGGAGCCTATGGCTACACCTTC.

The chain employs TRBV7-9 and TRBJ1-6, with D perhaps TRBD1 (5 bases). This CDR3 has 14 residues. The V end lost 3 bases, the J end lost 9 bases, and 12 bases lay between the germline ends. Germline V gives CDR1 SEHNR, CDR2 FQNEAQ (reference sequence). This CDR3 reads CASSFGQGGSPLHF. DNA of the CDR3: TGTGCCAGCAGCTTCGGGCAGGGTGGTTCACCCCTCCACTTT. Together with reference TRBV7-9 and TRBJ1-6, the CDR3 gives the full variable domain: DTGVSQNPRHKITKRGQNVTFRCDPISEHNRLYWYRQTLGQGPEFLTYFQNEAQLEKSRLLSDRFSAERPKGSFSTLEIQRTEQGDSAMYLCASSFGQGGSPLHFGNGTRLTVT.

This clone has just one count. The chain carries TRBV5-1 and TRBJ1-3; D is perhaps TRBD1 (5 bases). This CDR3 has 14 amino acids. The germline gives CDR1 SGHRS, CDR2 YFSETQ. Between the trimmed V and J ends, which lost 4 bases and 2 bases, there was a span of 10 bases. The CDR3 region has the DNA TGCGCCAGCAGCCCAGCAGGGACTGGAAACACCATATATTTT. It encodes CASSPAGTGNTIYF.

The genes are TRBV12-3 or TRBV12-4 and TRBJ1-2; D is unresolved. The CDR3 runs to 13 residues. The V and J ends lost 5 bases and 0 bases respectively, with 7 bases between them. In nucleotides, the CDR3 is TGTGCCAGCAGTCAGTATTCTAACTATGGCTACACCTTC. Encoded protein: CASSQYSNYGYTF.

The gene calls are TRBV5-4 and TRBJ2-4; 9 bases are a match to TRBD1. CDR1 SGHNT and CDR2 YYREEE come from the germline V gene (reference sequence). J gave up 11 bases and V 4 bases, and 7 bases lay outside the gene matches. The CDR3 spans 13 residues. The CDR3 DNA reads as TGTGCCAGCAGCCCCGGGACAGGGTCTCTTCAGTACTTC. It specifies CASSPGTGSLQYF.

The rearrangement links TRBV7-7 to TRBJ2-1; D gene unclear. The CDR3 covers 11 residues. In germline, CDR1 is SSHAT, CDR2 FNYEAQ (reference sequence). The CDR3 bases are TGTGCTAGCTGCCCCTTTGAGGCCGAGTTCTTC. The encoded protein is CASCPFEAEFF.

This clone is a singleton in its sample. This sequence joins TRBV6-2 or TRBV6-3 and TRBJ1-2, with D unclear. Deletions cut 5 bases from V and 6 bases from J, with 10 bases between. CDR1 MNHEY and CDR2 SVGEGT come from the germline V gene. The CDR3 has 12 amino acids. CDR3 DNA: TGTGCCAGCAGTCAACCGAGGGATGGCTACACCTTC. Translating gives CASSQPRDGYTF.

This clone was seen a single time. The V call is TRBV21-1, the J call TRBJ1-5; TRBD1, as called in the table, went unchecked against the DNA. TRBV21-1 is a pseudogene locus. The CDR3 is 13 amino acids. The CDR3 is CAIDRSQGQPQHF. The CDR3 DNA reads TGTGCCATTGACAGGTCCCAGGGGCAGCCCCAGCATTTT.

The chain is built from TRBV7-2 and TRBJ1-2; 7 nucleotides align to TRBD1. Trimming at V came to 5 bases and at J to 7 bases, leaving 10 bases not matched to a gene. Germline V CDR1 and CDR2: SGHTA, FQGNSA. The CDR3 is 14 amino acids. The CDR3 reads CASSDRVIPGGYTF. CDR3 in DNA: TGTGCCAGCAGCGACAGGGTTATTCCGGGTGGCTACACCTTC.

The chain couples TRBV6-2 or TRBV6-3 to TRBJ2-3; maybe TRBD2 (6 bases). The V end was cut by 1 base, the J end by 2 bases, with 13 bases between. This CDR3 region has 16 residues. Germline V gene data show CDR1 as MNHEY and CDR2 as SVGEGT. The CDR3 sequence is CASSYFAGKPTDTQYF. CDR3 nucleotide sequence: TGTGCCAGCAGTTACTTTGCGGGGAAACCCACAGATACGCAGTATTTT.

The V gene is TRBV19, the J gene TRBJ1-6, with D uncertain. There are 17 residues in the CDR3. CDR1 and CDR2 (germline): LNHDA, SQIVND (reference sequence). The V and J ends lost 2 bases and 8 bases respectively, with 19 bases between them. The CDR3 DNA follows: TGTGCCAGTAGTATAACGGACGGACTCTACGGGCATTCACCCCTCCACTTT. This translates into CASSITDGLYGHSPLHF.

V and J are TRBV29-1 and TRBJ1-2; tentative D call: TRBD1 (6 bases). The V end lost 3 bases, the J end lost 8 bases, and 22 bases lay between the germline ends. The CDR3 extends over 15 amino acids. Germline V gives CDR1 SQVTM, CDR2 ANQGSEA. The CDR3 DNA reads TGCAGCGTTGATCTTGTTTTCTTGGGGGCCATCGGCTACACCTTC. This encodes CSVDLVFLGAIGYTF.

The chain has TRBV7-9 and TRBJ1-2; D is unclear. The CDR3 sequence is 14 residues long. The germline CDR1 and CDR2 sequences are SEHNR and FQNEAQ (reference sequence). With 4 bases removed from V and 3 bases from J, the gap between germline ends came to 12 bases. The CDR3 reads CASSSPRLYYGYTF. The CDR3 coding sequence is TGTGCCAGCAGCTCGCCTAGGCTTTACTATGGCTACACCTTC.

The chain carries TRBV6-1 and TRBJ1-2; the D is unclear. CDR3 length equals 14 residues. Trimming left V 0 bases short and J 4 bases short, with 9 bases between. Looked up from germline, CDR1 is MNHNS and CDR2 is SASEGT. The DNA of the CDR3 is TGTGCCAGCAGTGAAGCGCTCCAACTCTATGGCTACACCTTC. Its translation: CASSEALQLYGYTF.